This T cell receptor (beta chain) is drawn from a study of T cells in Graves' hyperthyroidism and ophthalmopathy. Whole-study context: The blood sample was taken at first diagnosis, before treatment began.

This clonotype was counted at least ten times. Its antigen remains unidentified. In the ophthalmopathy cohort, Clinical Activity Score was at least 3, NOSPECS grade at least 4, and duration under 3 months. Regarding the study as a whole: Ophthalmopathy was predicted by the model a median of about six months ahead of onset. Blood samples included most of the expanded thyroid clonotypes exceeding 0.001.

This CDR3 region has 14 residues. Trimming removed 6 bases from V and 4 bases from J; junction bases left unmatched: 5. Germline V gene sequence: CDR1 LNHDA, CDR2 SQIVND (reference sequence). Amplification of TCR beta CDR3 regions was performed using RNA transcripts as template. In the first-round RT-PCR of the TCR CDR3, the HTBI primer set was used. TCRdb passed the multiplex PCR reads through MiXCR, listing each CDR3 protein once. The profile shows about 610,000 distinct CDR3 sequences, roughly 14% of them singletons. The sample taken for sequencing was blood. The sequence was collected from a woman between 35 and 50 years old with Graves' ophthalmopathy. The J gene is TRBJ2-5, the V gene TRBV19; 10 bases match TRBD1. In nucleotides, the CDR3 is TGTGCCAGTAGAGCGACAGGGGGCTTAGAGACCCAGTACTTC. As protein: CASRATGGLETQYF.